The 29 T cell receptor beta chains presented below share a single source sample, sequenced in a study of cytomegalovirus exposure and HLA in healthy donors. 13 Jbeta primers and 60 Vbeta primers were used for the PCR. Assay: immunoSEQ multiplex PCR; the TCRdb copy retains only in-frame clones and omits some. The sample has some 160,000 clones; 77% are singletons. The sequenced sample was PBMCs. Source of these receptors: a woman aged 25 to 45 in good health and CMV-seronegative.

The chain has TRBV6-5 and TRBJ2-7, with 9 bases identical to TRBD1. This CDR3 is 15 amino acids long. Germline V gives CDR1 MNHEY, CDR2 SVGAGI. With V trimmed by 6 bases and J by 2 bases, 8 bases remained unmatched. The CDR3: CASSQGQGKAYEQYF. In DNA, the CDR3 is TGTGCCAGCAGCCAAGGACAGGGGAAGGCCTACGAGCAGTACTTC.

The rearrangement links TRBV27 to TRBJ1-1; no firm D call. From germline, CDR1 is MNHEY and CDR2 SMNVEV (reference sequence). There are 11 residues in the CDR3. Trimming cost V 7 bases and J 3 bases, with 6 bases left between them. CDR3 nucleotides: TGTGCCAGCAAACGGGACACTGAAGCTTTCTTT. It yields the protein CASKRDTEAFF.

This clone was seen only a few times. The chain is built from TRBV27 and TRBJ2-1; no firm D call. This CDR3 contains 14 residues. CDR1 MNHEY and CDR2 SMNVEV come from the germline V gene (reference sequence). Trimming cost V 1 base and J 8 bases, with 12 bases left between them. The CDR3 reads CASSLWPLNDEQFF. Here the CDR3 DNA reads TGTGCCAGCAGTTTATGGCCCCTGAATGATGAGCAGTTCTTC.

For the CDR3, the DNA is TGTGCCAGACTAGGAGTCCCGGGACAGGGTGAATCAGCCCAGCATTTT. This translates into CARLGVPGQGESAQHF. This chain connects TRBV7-9 to TRBJ1-5, with 9 bases identical to TRBD1. V dropped 9 bases and J dropped 11; count of bases not matched to a gene: 20. The CDR3 sequence is 16 residues long. Looked up from germline, CDR1 is SEHNR and CDR2 is FQNEAQ (reference sequence).

The J gene is TRBJ2-7, the V gene TRBV6-5, with 9 nucleotides matching TRBD1. The CDR3 contains 14 residues. Trimming took 7 bases from V and 5 from J; bases not matched to a gene: 9. Looked up from germline, CDR1 is MNHEY and CDR2 is SVGAGI. CDR3 protein: CASTEQGAGHEQYF. The CDR3 DNA follows: TGTGCCAGCACCGAACAGGGGGCTGGCCACGAGCAGTACTTC.

This clone was seen once. The genes are TRBV11-2 and TRBJ1-1; 9 bases map to TRBD1. Trimming at V came to 3 bases and at J to 11 bases, leaving 7 bases not matched to a gene. This CDR3 has 13 residues. CDR1 and CDR2 from the germline V gene are SGHAT and FQNNGV. CDR3 amino acids: CASSLGQGLIAFF. CDR3 sequence (DNA): TGTGCCAGCAGCTTGGGACAGGGTCTGATCGCTTTCTTT.

This clone occurred a few times. DNA for the CDR3: TGTGCCAGCAGCTCCAGTCCTGAAGCTTTCTTT. This encodes CASSSSPEAFF. The V call is TRBV7-9, the J call TRBJ1-1; D not certain. Germline CDR1 SEHNR, CDR2 FQNEAQ (reference sequence). This CDR3 has 11 residues. Trimming left V 4 bases short and J 6 bases short, with 6 bases between.

The chain has TRBV29-1 and TRBJ2-1, with a possible D match to TRBD2 (7 bases). CDR1 SQVTM and CDR2 ANQGSEA come from the germline V gene. The germline V and J ends were trimmed by 4 bases and 3 bases, with 16 bases remaining between them. The CDR3 loop spans 15 amino acids. CDR3 protein: CSVGMGRGGYNEQFF. CDR3 bases: TGCAGCGTTGGAATGGGAAGGGGGGGCTACAATGAGCAGTTCTTC.

This chain links TRBV6-6 with TRBJ2-3; 8 nucleotides align to TRBD2. The length of the CDR3 is 16 residues. The V gene end was trimmed by 5 bases and the J gene end by 2 bases; junction bases not matched to a gene: 9. From germline, CDR1 is MNHNY and CDR2 SVGAGI (reference sequence). CDR3: CASSRLRGGDTDTQYF. CDR3 sequence (DNA): TGTGCCAGCAGTAGGCTTCGGGGGGGGGACACAGATACGCAGTATTTT.

The genes are TRBV7-2 and TRBJ1-5; 8 bases are a match to TRBD1. The CDR3 is 15 residues long. Germline CDR1 SGHTA, CDR2 FQGNSA. V trimming: 2 bases; J trimming: 6 bases; junction bases outside the gene matches: 6. CDR3 nucleotides: TGTGCCAGCAGCTTAATCGCAGGGGGCGGTCAGCCCCAGCATTTT. As protein: CASSLIAGGGQPQHF.

V and J are TRBV7-9 and TRBJ2-1; perhaps TRBD1 as D (6 bases). Trimming pared 6 bases from V and 9 bases from J, leaving 12 bases between. CDR3 size: 12 residues. Looked up from germline, CDR1 is SEHNR and CDR2 is FQNEAQ (reference sequence). CDR3 bases: TGTGCCAGCAGGCCAGGGGTTCCTGAGCAGTTCTTC. It specifies CASRPGVPEQFF.

The chain uses TRBV6-5 and TRBJ2-7, with D tentatively TRBD1 (6 bases). Trimming left V 2 bases short and J 5 bases short, with 13 bases between. Germline-derived CDR1 and CDR2 are MNHEY and SVGAGI. The CDR3 is 14 amino acids. The CDR3 sequence: CASSYLRGTNEQYF. CDR3 nucleotides: TGTGCCAGCAGTTACCTCAGGGGAACCAACGAGCAGTACTTC.

The rearrangement uses TRBV7-2 and TRBJ1-3, with D perhaps matching TRBD1 (5 bases). This CDR3 has 14 amino acids. Trimming took off 5 bases at V and 0 bases at J, with 8 bases between the two ends. CDR1 and CDR2 (germline): SGHTA, FQGNSA. The CDR3 coding sequence is TGTGCCAGCAGCCCGACAGTCTCTGGAAACACCATATATTTT. Its translation: CASSPTVSGNTIYF.

V and J are TRBV6-1 and TRBJ2-2; D call uncertain. The V and J ends lost 3 bases and 2 bases respectively, with 4 bases between them. This CDR3 is 13 amino acids long. Germline V CDR1 and CDR2: MNHNS, SASEGT. CDR3 loop: CASSEGNTGELFF. CDR3 DNA sequence: TGTGCCAGCAGTGAGGGCAACACCGGGGAGCTGTTTTTT.

This clone is a singleton in its sample. This rearrangement joins TRBV7-2 to TRBJ2-1, with D uncertain. The V gene lost 3 bases and the J gene lost 4 bases, with 10 bases spanning the gap. The CDR3 covers 14 residues. CDR1 is SGHTA and CDR2 is FQGNSA in the germline V gene. The CDR3 spells CASSLVIGYNEQFF. In DNA form, the CDR3 reads TGTGCCAGCAGCTTGGTTATCGGGTACAATGAGCAGTTCTTC.

This clone was detected once. A junction end diverges from the germline sequence, so it may reflect a read error. At the DNA level, this CDR3 is encoded by other sequences in the same sample as well. This sequence joins TRBV28 and TRBJ1-1; possible D gene TRBD1, 5 bases. The CDR3 spans 13 residues. From germline, CDR1 is MDHEN and CDR2 SYDVKM. The CDR3: CASQQDPNTEAFF. CDR3 sequence (DNA): TGTGCCAGCCAACAGGACCCGAACACTGAAGCCTTCTTT. The full variable domain, in which reference TRBV28 and TRBJ1-1 provide the parts outside the CDR3, is DVKVTQSSRYLVKRTGEKVFLECVQDMDHENMFWYRQDPGLGLRLIYFSYDVKMKEKGDIPEGYSVSREKKERFSLILESASTNQTSMYLCASQQDPNTEAFFGQGTRLTVV.

This clone came up once. This sequence joins TRBV7-2 and TRBJ2-2; 10 bases align to TRBD2. After removal of 5 bases from V and 4 bases from J, the junction contained 7 bases not matched to a gene. From germline, CDR1 is SGHTA and CDR2 FQGNSA. This CDR3 has 16 amino acids. For the CDR3, the DNA is TGTGCCAGCAGCCGAGGACTAGCGGCTCTCACCGGGGAGCTGTTTTTT. It encodes CASSRGLAALTGELFF.

This clone was recorded once. The chain recombines TRBV14 with TRBJ2-3; possible D gene TRBD2, 5 bases. V lost 1 base and J 3 bases, leaving 5 bases between the germline ends. The V gene's germline CDR1 is SGHDN and CDR2 FVKESK. There are 13 residues in the CDR3. The CDR3 DNA reads as TGTGCCAGCAGCCAAGGAGGGACAGATACGCAGTATTTT. This codes for CASSQGGTDTQYF.

V is TRBV9 and J is TRBJ2-6; TRBD1 matches at 7 bases. The germline V gene encodes CDR1 SGDLS and CDR2 YYNGEE. The CDR3 runs 15 residues. V dropped 0 bases and J dropped 7; count of bases not matched to a gene: 4. DNA of the CDR3: TGTGCCAGCAGCGTAGTACAGGGGTTAGCCAACGTCCTGACTTTC. This codes for CASSVVQGLANVLTF.

V and J are TRBV27 and TRBJ1-2, with TRBD1 identical over 7 bases. The CDR3 consists of 15 residues. V lost 3 bases and J lost 1; bases outside the gene matches: 5. Germline V gene lookup returns CDR1 MNHEY and CDR2 SMNVEV (reference sequence). DNA for the CDR3: TGTGCCAGCAGTTTTGGGAGACAGGGTAACTATGGCTACACCTTC. Translation: CASSFGRQGNYGYTF.

For the CDR3, the DNA is TGCGCCAGCAGCCGCTTACAGGGGGCAGATCAGCCCCAGCATTTT. It encodes CASSRLQGADQPQHF. The chain is built from TRBV4-3 and TRBJ1-5; 9 bases align to TRBD1. The CDR3 contains 15 residues. V trimming: 4 bases; J trimming: 5 bases; junction bases outside the gene matches: 6. CDR1 and CDR2 (germline): LGHNA, YSLEER.

V gene TRBV4-3 combines with J gene TRBJ2-7, with a tentative D call TRBD2 (6 bases). V lost 4 bases to trimming and J lost 1 base, with 8 bases between them. Germline assignment: CDR1 LGHNA and CDR2 YSLEER. CDR3 length equals 13 residues. The CDR3 loop reads CASSREDSYEQYF. The CDR3 nucleotides read TGCGCCAGCAGCCGGGAGGATTCCTACGAGCAGTACTTC.

The chain recombines TRBV27 with TRBJ2-2; D is uncertain. The V end was cut by 7 bases, the J end by 1 base, with 7 bases between. Germline values: CDR1 MNHEY, CDR2 SMNVEV (reference sequence). The CDR3 loop spans 13 amino acids. Here the CDR3 DNA reads TGTGCCAGCAATCGACAGAACACCGGGGAGCTGTTTTTT. It encodes CASNRQNTGELFF.

V gene TRBV29-1 combines with J gene TRBJ1-3; maybe TRBD1 (6 bases). Trimming took off 2 bases at V and 3 bases at J, with 11 bases between the two ends. CDR1 is SQVTM and CDR2 is ANQGSEA in the germline V gene. The CDR3 spans 14 residues. As DNA, the CDR3 is TGCAGCGTTGAATTTGGGACAAATGGAAACACCATATATTTT. Protein product: CSVEFGTNGNTIYF.

This chain connects TRBV19 to TRBJ1-5; D is ambiguous. The germline CDR1 and CDR2 sequences are LNHDA and SQIVND (reference sequence). This CDR3 is built from 14 residues. Deletions cut 6 bases from V and 4 bases from J, with 13 bases between. CDR3 nucleotide sequence: TGTGCCAGTAGCCAGGTTTTTAGTAATCAGCCCCAGCATTTT. This gives the protein CASSQVFSNQPQHF. Full variable domain (remainder filled in from reference TRBV19 and TRBJ1-5): DGGITQSPKYLFRKEGQNVTLSCEQNLNHDAMYWYRQDPGQGLRLIYYSQIVNDFQKGDIAEGYSVSREKKESFPLTVTSAQKNPTAFYLCASSQVFSNQPQHFGDGTRLSIL.

V is TRBV7-2 and J is TRBJ2-2, with TRBD2 matching 7 bases. J was trimmed by 4 bases and V by 1 base; bases with no gene match: 3. The germline V gene encodes CDR1 SGHTA and CDR2 FQGNSA. The CDR3 length is 15 residues. CDR3 sequence: CASSLVASGTGELFF. For the CDR3, the DNA is TGTGCCAGCAGCTTAGTTGCTAGCGGCACCGGGGAGCTGTTTTTT.

The rearrangement uses TRBV2 and TRBJ2-2; 7 nucleotides align to TRBD2. V was clipped by 5 bases and J by 0 bases; unmatched bases: 3. The CDR3 covers 15 residues. CDR1 and CDR2 from the germline V gene are SNHLY and FYNNEI. DNA of the CDR3: TGTGCCAGCAGTAGACTAGCCCCGAACACCGGGGAGCTGTTTTTT. Translating gives CASSRLAPNTGELFF.

The gene calls are TRBV6-4 and TRBJ1-1, with 8 bases lining up with TRBD1. The CDR3 runs 13 residues. CDR1 and CDR2 from the germline V gene are MRHNA and SNTAGT. V shed 6 bases and J 5 bases; nucleotides not matched to a gene: 5. The CDR3 here is CASRDRTGTEAFF. The CDR3 DNA reads as TGTGCCAGCAGGGATAGGACAGGGACTGAAGCTTTCTTT.

This clone was counted between two and nine times. The germline gene is not matched at one end of the junction; a read error may be the cause. The chain employs TRBV7-9 and TRBJ2-2, with a weak D call TRBD2 (7 bases). There are 17 residues in the CDR3. CDR1 SEHNR and CDR2 FQNEAQ come from the germline V gene (reference sequence). The DNA of the CDR3 is TGTTCCAGCAGCTTAGGTTCGGGGGGCCGCTTCACCGGGGAGCTGTTTTTT. Amino acid sequence: CSSSLGSGGRFTGELFF.